This TCR beta chain was retrieved from a study of CD8 T cells in Susac syndrome (dated 2019 in TCRdb). Background for the entire study: Of the Susac syndrome patients who were sequenced, roughly 6 had clinically active disease and roughly 8 were in clinical remission. At blood withdrawal, Susac syndrome patients were either therapy-naive, taking corticosteroids (in some cases with IVIg as well), or taking IVIg alone. Whether CD8+ T cell activation and differentiation in Susac syndrome was antigen driven was tested using repertoire sequencing. The clonality of the CD8+ T cell repertoire was compared across around twelve healthy donors, around 14 Susac syndrome patients and around 16 multiple sclerosis patients.

RNA was extracted with the RNeasy kit and roughly 0.5 to 1 ug was reverse transcribed using random hexamers. TCR beta CDR3 regions were amplified with the immunoSEQ multiplex PCR assay covering 54 Vbeta and 13 Jbeta segments. PCR amplification bias was corrected using a synthetic template baseline for primer optimization and computational correction. The authors' analysis ran thus. Only productive sequences were kept, with reads annotated to V, D and J genes according to IMGT and analyzed in immunoSEQ Analyzer. Clonality was calculated as one minus the Shannon entropy normalized by log2 of the number of productive unique sequences. For each patient and control, public and private clones were evaluated within the 100 most prevalent clones. Susac-specific clones were defined as absent from healthy and MS cohorts, roughly 1,100 published viral clones and other ImmuneACCESS disease sequences. TCRdb ran its own pipeline on the public reads, namely fastp trimming at Q25 and MiXCR clone calling, and kept in-frame beta chains. Each CDR3 protein appears once, grouped with its most common genes and DNA. The V and J calls, along with clone size, are taken from TCRdb and not from the paper's own processing. A total of about 100,000 distinct CDR3 sequences appear in this sample, 95% of them only once. The leading ten clones occupy approximately 0.3% of the sample.

CDR1 and CDR2 were assigned from the germline V gene as MDHEN and SYDVKM. Trimming costs V 6 bases and J 2 bases, and their ends lie 16 bases apart. The CDR3 starts with the cysteine, ends with the phenylalanine, and has 15 residues. Kept here is only the CDR3 DNA, which spans 45 bases and is read in frame from base 1. In regard to this clonotype: Its specific antigen is unknown. There are no base qualities to consult, and no much larger clone falls within one base.

The full study reports these points: The number of individuals in the TCR sequencing and HLA analysis was acknowledged as relatively small. In the total CD8+ and CD8+ TEMRA repertoires, approximately 17 and five Susac-specific public clones, respectively, were identified. Clonal expansion was seen in Susac syndrome CD8+ repertoires, peaking in CD8+ TEMRA cells and being greater in clinically active patients than in remitting ones.

High-throughput TCR beta sequencing profiled peripheral blood CD8+ and CD4+ T cells from healthy donors, Susac syndrome patients and multiple sclerosis patients. Susac syndrome patients met recently defined diagnostic criteria for definite or probable disease. Bulk CD8+ and CD4+ T cells were purified by magnetic negative isolation, while CD8+ TEMRA cells were enriched using FACS. Blood was collected in EDTA tubes and processed within 24 hours, with PBMCs isolated through density gradient centrifugation. PBMCs intended for TCR sequencing were cryopreserved in liquid nitrogen and were subsequently thawed in a 37 degrees C water bath. The sorted or isolated CD4+, CD8+ and CD8+ TEMRA cells had a purity of 90% or higher.

This sequence uses TRBV28 and TRBJ2-5, with the D gene too uncertain to name. The receptor was derived from a human donor with Susac syndrome. The specimen sequenced was CD8+ T cells from PBMCs. At the DNA level, the sequence is TGTGCCAGCAGCCTACCTGCGGCTTATCAAGAGACCCAGTACTTC. Translated, it gives CASSLPAAYQETQYF.